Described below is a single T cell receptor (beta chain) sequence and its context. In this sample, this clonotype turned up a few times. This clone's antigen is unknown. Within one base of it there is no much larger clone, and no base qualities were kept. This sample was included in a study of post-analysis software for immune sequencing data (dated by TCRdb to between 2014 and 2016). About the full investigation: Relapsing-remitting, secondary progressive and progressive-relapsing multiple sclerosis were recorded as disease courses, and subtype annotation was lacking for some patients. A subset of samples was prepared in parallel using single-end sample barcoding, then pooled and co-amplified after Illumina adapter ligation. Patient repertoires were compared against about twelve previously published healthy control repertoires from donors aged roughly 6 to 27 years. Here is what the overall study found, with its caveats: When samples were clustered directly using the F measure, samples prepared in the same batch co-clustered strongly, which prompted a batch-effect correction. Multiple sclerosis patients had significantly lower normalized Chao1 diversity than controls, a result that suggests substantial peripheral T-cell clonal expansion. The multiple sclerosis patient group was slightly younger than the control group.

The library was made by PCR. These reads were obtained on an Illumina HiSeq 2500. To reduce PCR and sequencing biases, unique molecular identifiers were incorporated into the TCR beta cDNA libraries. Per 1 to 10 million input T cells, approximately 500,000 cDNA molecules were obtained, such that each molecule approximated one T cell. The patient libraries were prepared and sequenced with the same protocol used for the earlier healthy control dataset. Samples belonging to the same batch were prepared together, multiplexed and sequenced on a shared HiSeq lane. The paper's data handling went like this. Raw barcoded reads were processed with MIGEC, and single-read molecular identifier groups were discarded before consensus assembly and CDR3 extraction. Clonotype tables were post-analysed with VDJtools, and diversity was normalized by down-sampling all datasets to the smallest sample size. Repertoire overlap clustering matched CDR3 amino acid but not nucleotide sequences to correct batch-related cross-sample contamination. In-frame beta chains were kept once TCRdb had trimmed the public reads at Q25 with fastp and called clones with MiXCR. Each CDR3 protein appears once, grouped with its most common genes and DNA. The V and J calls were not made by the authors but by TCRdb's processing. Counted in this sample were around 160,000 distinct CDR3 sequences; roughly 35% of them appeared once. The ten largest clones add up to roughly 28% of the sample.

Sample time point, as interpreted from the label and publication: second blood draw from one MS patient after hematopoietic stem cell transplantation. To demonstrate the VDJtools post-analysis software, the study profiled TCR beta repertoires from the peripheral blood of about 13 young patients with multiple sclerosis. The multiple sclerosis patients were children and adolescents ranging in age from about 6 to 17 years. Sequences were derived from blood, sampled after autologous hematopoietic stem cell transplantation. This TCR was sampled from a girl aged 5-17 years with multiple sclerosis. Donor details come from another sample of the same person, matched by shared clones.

The nucleotide sequence reads TGTGCCAGCAGTGGAACTAGCGGGAGAAGAGAGACCCAGTACTTC. It is translated as CASSGTSGRRETQYF. The chain is encoded by TRBV6-1 joined to TRBJ2-5; TRBD2 matches 11 bases in the middle. CDR1 and CDR2 were assigned from the germline V gene as MNHNS and SASEGT. The CDR3 contains 15 residues, cysteine and phenylalanine counted. The only DNA kept is the CDR3, 45 bases in frame from the first base. V lost 4 bases and J lost 4 bases, and the count of bases not matched to a germline gene is 5.